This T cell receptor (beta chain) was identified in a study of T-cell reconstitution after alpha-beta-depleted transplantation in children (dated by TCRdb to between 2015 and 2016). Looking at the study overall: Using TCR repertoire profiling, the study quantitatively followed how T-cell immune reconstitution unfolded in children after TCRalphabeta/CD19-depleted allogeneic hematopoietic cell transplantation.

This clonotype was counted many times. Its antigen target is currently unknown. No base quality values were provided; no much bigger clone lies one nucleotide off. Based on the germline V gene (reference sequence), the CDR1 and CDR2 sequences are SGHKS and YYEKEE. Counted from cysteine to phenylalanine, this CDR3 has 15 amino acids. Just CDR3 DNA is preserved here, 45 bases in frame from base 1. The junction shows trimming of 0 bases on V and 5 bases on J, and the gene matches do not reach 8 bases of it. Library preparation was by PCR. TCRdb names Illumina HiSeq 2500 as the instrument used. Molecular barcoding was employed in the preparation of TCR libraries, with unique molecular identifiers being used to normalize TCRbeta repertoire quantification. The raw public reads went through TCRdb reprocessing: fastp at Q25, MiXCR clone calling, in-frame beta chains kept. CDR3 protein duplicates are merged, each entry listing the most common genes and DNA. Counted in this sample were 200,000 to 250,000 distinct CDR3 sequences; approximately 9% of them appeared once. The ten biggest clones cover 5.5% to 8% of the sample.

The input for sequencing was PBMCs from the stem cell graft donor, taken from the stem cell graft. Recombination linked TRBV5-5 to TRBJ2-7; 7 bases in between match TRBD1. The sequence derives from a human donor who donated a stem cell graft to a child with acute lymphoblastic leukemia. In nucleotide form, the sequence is TGTGCCAGCAGCTTGGTCTCGGACAGGTCCCACGAGCAGTACTTC. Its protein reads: CASSLVSDRSHEQYF.